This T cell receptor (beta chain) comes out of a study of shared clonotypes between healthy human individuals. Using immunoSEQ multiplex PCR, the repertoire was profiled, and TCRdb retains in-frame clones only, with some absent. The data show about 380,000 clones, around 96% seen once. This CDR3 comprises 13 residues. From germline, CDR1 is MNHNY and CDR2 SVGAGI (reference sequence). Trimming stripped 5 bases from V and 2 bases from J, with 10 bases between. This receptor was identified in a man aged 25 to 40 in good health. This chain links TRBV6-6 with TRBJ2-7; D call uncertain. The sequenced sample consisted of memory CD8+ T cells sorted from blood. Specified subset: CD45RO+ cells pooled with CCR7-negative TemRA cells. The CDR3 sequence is CASSPPNTYEQYF. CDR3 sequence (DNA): TGTGCCAGCAGTCCCCCAAACACCTACGAGCAGTACTTC.